What follows are 9 T cell receptor beta chains derived from one specimen sequenced in a study of blood T cell repertoires in COVID-19. This table comes from immunoSEQ multiplex PCR, and its TCRdb copy is limited to in-frame clones, with some not included. This table has under 130,000 clones, 69% appearing once. The sequenced sample consisted of peripheral blood. The receptors stem from an older man with acute or convalescent COVID-19.

In this sample, this clone turned up many times. V and J are TRBV28 and TRBJ1-1; TRBD1 agrees at 10 bases. CDR3 length: 18 residues. Looked up from germline, CDR1 is MDHEN and CDR2 is SYDVKM. With 7 bases clipped from V and 5 bases from J, the junction kept 19 bases outside the gene matches. CDR3 protein: CASTPTINRDRGVTEAFF. CDR3 nucleotide sequence: TGTGCCAGCACCCCTACCATTAACCGGGACAGGGGTGTAACTGAAGCTTTCTTT.

The CDR3 coding sequence is TGTGCCAGCAGCGTAGGAGGAGCGGGAGTATATGCAGATACGCAGTATTTT. Encoded protein: CASSVGGAGVYADTQYF. The chain uses TRBV9 and TRBJ2-3; 8 nucleotides align to TRBD2. With 0 bases clipped from V and 4 bases from J, the junction kept 10 bases outside the gene matches. This CDR3 spans 17 amino acids. Germline values: CDR1 SGDLS, CDR2 YYNGEE.

CDR3 bases: TGTGCCAGCAGCCCTAGCGGGAGGACCGGGGAGCTGTTTTTT. Encoded protein: CASSPSGRTGELFF. V gene TRBV11-2 combines with J gene TRBJ2-2; 11 nucleotides match TRBD2. The germline V gene has CDR1 SGHAT and CDR2 FQNNGV. The length of the CDR3 is 14 residues. V was clipped by 5 bases and J by 5 bases; unmatched bases: 1.

This clone occurred once. At one end the junction does not follow the germline gene, possibly because of a read error. The gene calls are TRBV11-2 and TRBJ2-7; 9 positions match TRBD2. Germline values: CDR1 SGHAT, CDR2 FQNNGV. CDR3 length: 12 residues. In DNA, the CDR3 is TGTGCCAGCAGCTCAGCGGGGGGCCTAGGGAACTTC. It specifies CASSSAGGLGNF.

The genes are TRBV12-3 or TRBV12-4 and TRBJ1-4; the match to TRBD1 covers 8 bases. The CDR3 is made up of 13 amino acids. V lost 6 bases and J lost 5; bases outside the gene matches: 2. CDR3 loop: CASSWTGNEKLFF. DNA of the CDR3: TGTGCCAGCAGCTGGACAGGGAATGAAAAACTGTTTTTT.

This chain connects TRBV28 to TRBJ2-3, with D maybe TRBD2 (6 bases). V was clipped by 3 bases and J by 2 bases, with 12 bases between them. Germline-derived CDR1 and CDR2 are MDHEN and SYDVKM. CDR3 size: 15 residues. Written as DNA, the CDR3 is TGTGCCAGCAGTTTCGGGCGGGGCGTCACAGATACGCAGTATTTT. Protein product: CASSFGRGVTDTQYF.

The gene calls are TRBV30 and TRBJ2-1; 9 bases fit TRBD2. Germline V gene sequence: CDR1 GTSNPN, CDR2 SVGIG (reference sequence). This CDR3 has 14 residues. Trimming cost V 5 bases and J 4 bases; bases outside gene matches: 6. CDR3 DNA: TGTGCCTGGGGCCTAGCGGGGCTGTACAATGAGCAGTTCTTC. Protein product: CAWGLAGLYNEQFF. Looking up the rest from reference TRBV30 and TRBJ2-1 gives the full variable domain: SQTIHQWPATLVQPVGSPLSLECTVEGTSNPNLYWYRQAAGRGLQLLFYSVGIGQISSEVPQNLSASRPQDRQFILSSKKLLLSDSGFYLCAWGLAGLYNEQFFGPGTRLTVL.

This sequence joins TRBV2 and TRBJ1-5; D gene unclear. Germline V lookup: CDR1 SNHLY, CDR2 FYNNEI. This CDR3 region has 13 residues. Trimming removed 4 bases at V and 2 bases at J, with 6 bases between. The CDR3 coding sequence is TGTGCCAGCAGTGTGGAGGGCAATCAGCCCCAGCATTTT. Protein: CASSVEGNQPQHF.

This chain uses TRBV10-3 with TRBJ2-5; D gene unclear. The CDR3 loop spans 13 amino acids. V was trimmed by 3 bases and J by 2 bases, leaving 7 bases between them. Germline lookup yields CDR1 ENHRY and CDR2 SYGVKD. CDR3 sequence: CAISDDSQETQYF. The CDR3 nucleotides are TGTGCCATCAGTGATGACTCACAAGAGACCCAGTACTTC.